The rows below give T cell receptor beta chains drawn from one sample of a study of naive and memory T cell subsets. One entry per CDR3 protein results from TCRdb running MiXCR on the UMI-ligation and nested PCR reads. The table includes 5,000 to 6,500 distinct CDR3 sequences, roughly 6.6% detected once. Source material: effector memory CD8+ T cells from blood. The receptors come from a human donor in good health. Both conserved end residues are part of each CDR3. The D gene is left open where the match is weak. A row's size may be missing; if present it is once, few, many or a size class.

d_gene: TRBD1; abundance: .; v_gene: TRBV28; j_gene: TRBJ2-1; CDR3nt: TGTGCCAGTTATACAGGGGACGCCTACAATGAGCAGTTCTTC; CDR3aa: CASYTGDAYNEQFF
d_gene: .; abundance: .; v_gene: TRBV12-3/TRBV12-4; j_gene: TRBJ2-7; CDR3nt: TGTGCCAGCAGTAGTCTAGCGCACTCCTACGAGCAGTACTTC; CDR3aa: CASSSLAHSYEQYF
d_gene: TRBD2; abundance: .; v_gene: TRBV27; j_gene: TRBJ2-7; CDR3nt: TGTGCCACCACGCTAGCGGCTGGCGCCGAGCAGTACTTC; CDR3aa: CATTLAAGAEQYF
d_gene: .; abundance: medium-sized; v_gene: TRBV6-2/TRBV6-3; j_gene: TRBJ1-1; CDR3nt: TGTGCCAGCAGTTACGATGGGGACACTGAAGCTTTCTTT; CDR3aa: CASSYDGDTEAFF
d_gene: TRBD1; abundance: many; v_gene: TRBV4-3; j_gene: TRBJ1-2; CDR3nt: TGCGCCAGCAGCCATGCAAGTGGGACAGGGGGTGATGGCTACACCTTC; CDR3aa: CASSHASGTGGDGYTF
d_gene: TRBD2; abundance: few; v_gene: TRBV30; j_gene: TRBJ2-1; CDR3nt: TGTGCCTTGACTAGCGGGAACTACAATGAGCAGTTCTTC; CDR3aa: CALTSGNYNEQFF
d_gene: .; abundance: many; v_gene: TRBV20-1; j_gene: TRBJ2-7; CDR3nt: TGCAGTGCTAGAGATCCAGGCACCTCCTACGAGCAGTACTTC; CDR3aa: CSARDPGTSYEQYF
d_gene: TRBD1; abundance: many; v_gene: TRBV20-1; j_gene: TRBJ1-5; CDR3nt: TGCAGTGCCCGAACAGGGGGCGAAAATCAGCCCCAGCATTTT; CDR3aa: CSARTGGENQPQHF
d_gene: .; abundance: .; v_gene: TRBV7-8; j_gene: TRBJ1-4; CDR3nt: TGTGCCAGCAGCTTAGTAGAGACAGTCATCGAAAAACTGTTTTTT; CDR3aa: CASSLVETVIEKLFF
d_gene: TRBD2; abundance: few; v_gene: TRBV20-1; j_gene: TRBJ2-7; CDR3nt: TGCAGTGCTAGAGATGGTGAACCTAGCGGGAGCTCCTACGAGCAGTACTTC; CDR3aa: CSARDGEPSGSSYEQYF